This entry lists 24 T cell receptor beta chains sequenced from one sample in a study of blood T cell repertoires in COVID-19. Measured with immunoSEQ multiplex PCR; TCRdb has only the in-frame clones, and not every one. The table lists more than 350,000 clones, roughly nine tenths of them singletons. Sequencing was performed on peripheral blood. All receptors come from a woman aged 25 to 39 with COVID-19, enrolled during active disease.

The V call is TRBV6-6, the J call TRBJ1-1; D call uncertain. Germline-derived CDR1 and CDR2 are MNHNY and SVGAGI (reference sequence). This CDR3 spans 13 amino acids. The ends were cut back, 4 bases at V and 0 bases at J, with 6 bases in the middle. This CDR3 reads CASSSVMNTEAFF. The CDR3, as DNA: TGTGCCAGCAGTTCAGTCATGAACACTGAAGCTTTCTTT.

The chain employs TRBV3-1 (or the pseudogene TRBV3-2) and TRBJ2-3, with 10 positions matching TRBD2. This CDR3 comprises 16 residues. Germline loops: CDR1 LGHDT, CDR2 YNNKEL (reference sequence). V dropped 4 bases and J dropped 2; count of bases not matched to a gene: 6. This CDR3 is CASSRRLAGATDTQYF. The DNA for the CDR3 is TGTGCCAGCAGCCGAAGACTAGCGGGCGCCACAGATACGCAGTATTTT.

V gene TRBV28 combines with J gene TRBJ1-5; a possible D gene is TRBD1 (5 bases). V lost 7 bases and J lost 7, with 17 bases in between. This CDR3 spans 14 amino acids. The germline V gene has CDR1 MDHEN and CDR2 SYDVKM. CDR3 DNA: TGTGCCAGCATAATGGCGGGGGGTGGGCAGCCCCAGCATTTT. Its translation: CASIMAGGGQPQHF.

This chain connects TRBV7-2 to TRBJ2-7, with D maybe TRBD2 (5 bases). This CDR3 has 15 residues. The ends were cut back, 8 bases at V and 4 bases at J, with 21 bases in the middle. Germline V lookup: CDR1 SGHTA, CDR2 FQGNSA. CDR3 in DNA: TGTGCCAGCCGGGCGCTCCCTAGCAGCCTTTACGAGCAGTACGTC. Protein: CASRALPSSLYEQYV.

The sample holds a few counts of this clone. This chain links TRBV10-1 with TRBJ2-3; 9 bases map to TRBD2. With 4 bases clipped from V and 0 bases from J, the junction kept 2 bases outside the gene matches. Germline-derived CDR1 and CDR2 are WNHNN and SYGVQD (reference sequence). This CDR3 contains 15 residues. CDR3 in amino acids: CASSVTSGSTDTQYF. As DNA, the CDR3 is TGCGCCAGCAGTGTTACTAGCGGGAGCACAGATACGCAGTATTTT.

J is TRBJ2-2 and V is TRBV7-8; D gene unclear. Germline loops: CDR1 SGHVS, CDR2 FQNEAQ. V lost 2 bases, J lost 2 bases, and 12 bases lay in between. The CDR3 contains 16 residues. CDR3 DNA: TGTGCCAGCAGCTTAAACACGCCCGCCAACACCGGGGAGCTGTTTTTT. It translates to CASSLNTPANTGELFF.

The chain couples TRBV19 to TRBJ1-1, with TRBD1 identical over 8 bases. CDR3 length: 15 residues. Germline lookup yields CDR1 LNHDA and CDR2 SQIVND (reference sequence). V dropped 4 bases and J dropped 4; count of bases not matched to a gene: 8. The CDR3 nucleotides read TGTGCCAGTAGTAAAACGGACAGGGTGGGCACTGAAGCTTTCTTT. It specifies CASSKTDRVGTEAFF.

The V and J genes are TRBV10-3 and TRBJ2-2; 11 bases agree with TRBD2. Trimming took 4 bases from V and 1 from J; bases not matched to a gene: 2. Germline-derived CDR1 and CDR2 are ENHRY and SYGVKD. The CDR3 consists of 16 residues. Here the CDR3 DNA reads TGTGCCATCAGTGGTGGGACTAGCGGGAACACCGGGGAGCTGTTTTTT. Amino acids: CAISGGTSGNTGELFF.

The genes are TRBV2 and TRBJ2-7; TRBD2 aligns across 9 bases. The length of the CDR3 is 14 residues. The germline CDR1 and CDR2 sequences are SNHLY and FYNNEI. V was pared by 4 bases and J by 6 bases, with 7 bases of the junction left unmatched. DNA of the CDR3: TGTGCCAGCAGTGTCGAGCGGGAGGTGATCGAGCAGTACGTC. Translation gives CASSVEREVIEQYV.

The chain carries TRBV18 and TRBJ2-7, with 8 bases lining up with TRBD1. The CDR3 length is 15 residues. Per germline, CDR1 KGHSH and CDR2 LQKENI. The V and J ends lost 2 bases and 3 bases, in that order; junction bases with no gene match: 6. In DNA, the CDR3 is TGTGCCAGCTCACCAGGAAGGACAGGGTACTACGAGCAGTACTTC. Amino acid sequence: CASSPGRTGYYEQYF.

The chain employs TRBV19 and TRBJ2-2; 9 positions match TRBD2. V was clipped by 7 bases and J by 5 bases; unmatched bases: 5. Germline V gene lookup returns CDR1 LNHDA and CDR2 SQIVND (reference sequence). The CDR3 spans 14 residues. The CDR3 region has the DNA TGTGCCAGTATAGCGGGAGTAAGAACCGGGGAGCTGTTTTTT. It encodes CASIAGVRTGELFF.

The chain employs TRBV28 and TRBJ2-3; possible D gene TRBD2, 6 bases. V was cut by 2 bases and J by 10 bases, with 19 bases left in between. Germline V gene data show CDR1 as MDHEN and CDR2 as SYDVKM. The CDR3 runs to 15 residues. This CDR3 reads CASSLMSGSGRAQYF. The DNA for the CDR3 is TGTGCCAGCAGTTTAATGTCAGGTAGCGGCAGGGCGCAGTATTTT.

The CDR3 sequence: CASSYSKGQGWINEQFF. The CDR3 DNA sequence: TGTGCCAGCAGTTACTCGAAAGGACAGGGATGGATCAATGAGCAGTTCTTC. This chain links TRBV6-2 or TRBV6-3 with TRBJ2-1; TRBD1 matches at 8 bases. The CDR3 loop spans 17 amino acids. Germline V gene sequence: CDR1 MNHEY, CDR2 SVGEGT. The trim removed 0 bases at V and 6 bases at J, leaving 10 bases unmatched.

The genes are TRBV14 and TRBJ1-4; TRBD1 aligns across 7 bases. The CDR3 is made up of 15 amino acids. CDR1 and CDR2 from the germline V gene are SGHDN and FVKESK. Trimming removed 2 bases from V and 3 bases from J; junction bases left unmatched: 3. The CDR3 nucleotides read TGTGCCAGCAGCCAATGGACAGGCTCTAATGAAAAACTGTTTTTT. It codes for CASSQWTGSNEKLFF.

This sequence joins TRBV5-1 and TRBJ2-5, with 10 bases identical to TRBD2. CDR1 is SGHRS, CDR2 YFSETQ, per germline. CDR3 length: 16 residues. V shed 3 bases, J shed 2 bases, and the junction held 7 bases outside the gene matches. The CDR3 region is CASSWIASGGQETQYF. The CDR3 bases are TGCGCCAGCAGCTGGATCGCTAGCGGGGGTCAAGAGACCCAGTACTTC.

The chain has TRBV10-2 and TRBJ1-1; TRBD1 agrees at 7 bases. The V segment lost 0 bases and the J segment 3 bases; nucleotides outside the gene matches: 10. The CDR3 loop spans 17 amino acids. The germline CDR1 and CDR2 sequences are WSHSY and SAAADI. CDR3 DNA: TGCGCCAGCAGTGAGTCGACTTTACAGGGGTGGTACACTGAAGCTTTCTTT. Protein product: CASSESTLQGWYTEAFF.

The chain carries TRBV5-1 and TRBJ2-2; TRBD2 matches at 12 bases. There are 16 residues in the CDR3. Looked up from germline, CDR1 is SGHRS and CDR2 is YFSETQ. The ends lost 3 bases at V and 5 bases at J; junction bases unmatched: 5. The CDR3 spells CASSWTSGAGTGELFF. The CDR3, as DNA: TGCGCCAGCAGCTGGACTAGCGGGGCTGGGACCGGGGAGCTGTTTTTT.

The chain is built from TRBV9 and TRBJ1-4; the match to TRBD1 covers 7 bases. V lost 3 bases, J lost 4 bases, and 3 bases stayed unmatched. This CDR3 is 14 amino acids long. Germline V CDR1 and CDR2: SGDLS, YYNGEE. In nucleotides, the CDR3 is TGTGCCAGCAGCGGGGGACAGTTTAATGAAAAACTGTTTTTT. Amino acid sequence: CASSGGQFNEKLFF.

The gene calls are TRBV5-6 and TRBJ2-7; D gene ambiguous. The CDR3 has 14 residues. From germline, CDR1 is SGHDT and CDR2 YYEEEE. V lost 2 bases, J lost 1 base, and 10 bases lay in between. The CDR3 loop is CASSFNRVSYEQYV. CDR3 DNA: TGTGCCAGCAGCTTCAACAGAGTTTCCTACGAGCAGTACGTC.

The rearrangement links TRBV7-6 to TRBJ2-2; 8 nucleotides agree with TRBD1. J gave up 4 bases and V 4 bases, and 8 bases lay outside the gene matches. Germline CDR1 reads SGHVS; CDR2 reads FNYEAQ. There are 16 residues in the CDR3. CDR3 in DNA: TGTGCCAGCAGCTCGCCAGGGGGCGCGGGCACCGGGGAGCTGTTTTTT. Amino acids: CASSSPGGAGTGELFF. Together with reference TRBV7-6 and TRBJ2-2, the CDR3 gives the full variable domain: GAGVSQSPRYKVTKRGQDVALRCDPISGHVSLYWYRQALGQGPEFLTYFNYEAQQDKSGLPNDRFSAERPEGSISTLTIQRTEQRDSAMYRCASSSPGGAGTGELFFGEGSRLTVL.

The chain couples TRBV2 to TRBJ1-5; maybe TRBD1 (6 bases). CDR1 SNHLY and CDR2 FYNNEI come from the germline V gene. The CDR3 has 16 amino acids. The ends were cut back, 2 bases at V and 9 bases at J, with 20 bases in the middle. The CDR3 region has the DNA TGTGCCAGCAGTGAAAGGGGGACACCCACAAAGGGGCCCCAGCATTTT. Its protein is CASSERGTPTKGPQHF.

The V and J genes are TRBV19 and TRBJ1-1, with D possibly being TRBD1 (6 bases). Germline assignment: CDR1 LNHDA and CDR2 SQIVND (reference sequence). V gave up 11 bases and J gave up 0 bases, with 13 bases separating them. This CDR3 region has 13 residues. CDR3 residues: CASQDSMNTEAFF. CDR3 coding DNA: TGTGCCTCTCAGGACAGTATGAACACTGAAGCTTTCTTT.

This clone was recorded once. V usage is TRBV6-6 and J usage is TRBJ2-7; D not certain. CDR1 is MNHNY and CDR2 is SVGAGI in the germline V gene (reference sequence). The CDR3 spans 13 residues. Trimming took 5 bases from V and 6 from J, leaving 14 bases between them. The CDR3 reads CASSPSLVGEQYV. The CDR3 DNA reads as TGTGCCAGCAGTCCCAGCCTAGTAGGCGAGCAGTACGTC.

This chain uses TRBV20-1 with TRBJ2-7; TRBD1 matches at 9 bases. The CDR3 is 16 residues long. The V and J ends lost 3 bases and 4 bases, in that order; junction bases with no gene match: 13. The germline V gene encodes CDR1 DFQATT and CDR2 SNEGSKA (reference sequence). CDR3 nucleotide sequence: TGCAGTGCTAGTGTGGACAGGGGACTCGGCCCGTACGAGCAGTACTTC. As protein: CSASVDRGLGPYEQYF.